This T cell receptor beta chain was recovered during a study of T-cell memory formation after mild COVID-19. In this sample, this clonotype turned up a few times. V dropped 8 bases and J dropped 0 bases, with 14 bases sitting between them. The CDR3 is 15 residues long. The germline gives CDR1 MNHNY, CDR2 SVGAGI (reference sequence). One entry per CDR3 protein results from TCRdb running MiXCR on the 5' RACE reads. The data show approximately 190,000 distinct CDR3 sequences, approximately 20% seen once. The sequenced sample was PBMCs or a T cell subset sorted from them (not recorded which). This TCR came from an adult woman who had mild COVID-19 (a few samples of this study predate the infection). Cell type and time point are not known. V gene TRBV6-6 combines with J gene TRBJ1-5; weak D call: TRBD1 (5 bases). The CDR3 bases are TGTGCCAGCCTGCGGGGCGATAATAGCAATCAGCCCCAGCATTTT. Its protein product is CASLRGDNSNQPQHF.